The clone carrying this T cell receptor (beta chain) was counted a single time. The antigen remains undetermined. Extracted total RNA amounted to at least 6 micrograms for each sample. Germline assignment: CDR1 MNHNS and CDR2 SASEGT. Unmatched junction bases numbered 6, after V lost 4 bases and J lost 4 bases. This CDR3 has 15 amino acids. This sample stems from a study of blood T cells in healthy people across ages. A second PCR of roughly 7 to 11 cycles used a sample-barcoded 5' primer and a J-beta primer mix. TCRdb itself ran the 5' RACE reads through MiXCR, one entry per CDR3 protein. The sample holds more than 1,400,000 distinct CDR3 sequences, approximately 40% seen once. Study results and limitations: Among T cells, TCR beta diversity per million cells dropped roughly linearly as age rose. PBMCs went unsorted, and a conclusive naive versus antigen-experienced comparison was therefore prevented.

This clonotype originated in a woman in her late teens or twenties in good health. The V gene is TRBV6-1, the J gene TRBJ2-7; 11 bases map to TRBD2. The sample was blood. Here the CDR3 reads CASSVTSGRGYEQYF. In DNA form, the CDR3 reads TGTGCCAGCAGTGTAACTAGCGGGAGAGGTTACGAGCAGTACTTC.